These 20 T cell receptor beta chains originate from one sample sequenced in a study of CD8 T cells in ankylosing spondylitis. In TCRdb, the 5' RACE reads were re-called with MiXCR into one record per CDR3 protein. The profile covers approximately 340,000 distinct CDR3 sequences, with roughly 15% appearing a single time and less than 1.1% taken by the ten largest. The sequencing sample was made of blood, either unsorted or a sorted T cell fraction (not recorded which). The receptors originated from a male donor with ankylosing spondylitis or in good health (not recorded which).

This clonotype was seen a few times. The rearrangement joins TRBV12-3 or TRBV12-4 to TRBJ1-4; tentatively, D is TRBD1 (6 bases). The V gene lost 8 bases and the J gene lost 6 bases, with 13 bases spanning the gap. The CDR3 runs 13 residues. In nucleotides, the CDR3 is TGTGCCAGCCAGACAGGTCGCCATGAAAAACTGTTTTTT. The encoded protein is CASQTGRHEKLFF.

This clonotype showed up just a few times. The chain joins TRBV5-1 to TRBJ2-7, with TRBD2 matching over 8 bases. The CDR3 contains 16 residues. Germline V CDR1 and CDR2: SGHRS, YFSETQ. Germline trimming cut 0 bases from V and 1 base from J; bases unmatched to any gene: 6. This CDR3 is CASSLASSGLSYEQYF. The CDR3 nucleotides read TGCGCCAGCAGCTTGGCTTCTAGCGGGCTATCCTACGAGCAGTACTTC.

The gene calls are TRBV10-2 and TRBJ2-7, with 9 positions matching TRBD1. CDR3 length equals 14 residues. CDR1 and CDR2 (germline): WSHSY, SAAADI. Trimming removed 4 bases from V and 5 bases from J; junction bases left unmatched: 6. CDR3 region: CASSADRGMHEQYF. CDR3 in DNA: TGCGCCAGCAGTGCGGACAGGGGTATGCACGAGCAGTACTTC.

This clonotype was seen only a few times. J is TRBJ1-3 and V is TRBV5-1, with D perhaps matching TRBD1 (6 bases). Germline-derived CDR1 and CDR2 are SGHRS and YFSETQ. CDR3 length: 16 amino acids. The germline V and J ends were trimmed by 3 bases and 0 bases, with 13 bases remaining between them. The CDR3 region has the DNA TGCGCCAGCAGCTCGGGGGACACGAACTCTGGAAACACCATATATTTT. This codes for CASSSGDTNSGNTIYF.

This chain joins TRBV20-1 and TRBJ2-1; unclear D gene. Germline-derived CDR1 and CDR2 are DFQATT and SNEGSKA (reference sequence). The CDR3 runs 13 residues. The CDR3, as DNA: TGCATCCCGGGTGGGTATTCCTACAATGAGCAGTTCTTC. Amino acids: CIPGGYSYNEQFF.

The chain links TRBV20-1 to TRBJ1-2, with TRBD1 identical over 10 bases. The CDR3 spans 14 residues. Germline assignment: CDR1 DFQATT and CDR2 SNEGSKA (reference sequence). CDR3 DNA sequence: TGCAGCGGGGGGACGACAGGGGGCGTAGATGGCTACACCTTC. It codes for CSGGTTGGVDGYTF.

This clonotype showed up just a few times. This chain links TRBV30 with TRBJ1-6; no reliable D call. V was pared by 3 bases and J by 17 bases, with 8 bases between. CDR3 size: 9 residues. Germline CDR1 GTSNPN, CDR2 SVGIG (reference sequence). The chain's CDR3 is CAWRLKVHF. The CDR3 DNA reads TGTGCCTGGAGACTAAAAGTCCACTTT.

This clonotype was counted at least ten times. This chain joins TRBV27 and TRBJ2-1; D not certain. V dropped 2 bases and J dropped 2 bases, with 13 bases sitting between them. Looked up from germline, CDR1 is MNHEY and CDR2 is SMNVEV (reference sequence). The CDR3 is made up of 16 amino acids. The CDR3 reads CASSLRSASPYNEQFF. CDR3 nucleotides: TGTGCCAGCAGTTTACGAAGCGCCTCTCCCTACAATGAGCAGTTCTTC.

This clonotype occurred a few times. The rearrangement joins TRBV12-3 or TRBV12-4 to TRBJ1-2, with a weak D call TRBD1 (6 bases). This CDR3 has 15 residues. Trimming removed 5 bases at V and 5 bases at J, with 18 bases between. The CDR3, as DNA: TGTGCCAGCAGTGCTCCGAGTTTAGGGGGATATGGCTACACCTTC. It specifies CASSAPSLGGYGYTF.

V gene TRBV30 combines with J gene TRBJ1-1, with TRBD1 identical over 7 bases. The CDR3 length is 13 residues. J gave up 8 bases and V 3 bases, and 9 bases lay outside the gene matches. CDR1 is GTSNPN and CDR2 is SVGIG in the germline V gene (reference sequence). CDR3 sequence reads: CAWSAGTATEAFF. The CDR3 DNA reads TGTGCCTGGAGCGCCGGGACAGCTACAGAAGCTTTCTTT.

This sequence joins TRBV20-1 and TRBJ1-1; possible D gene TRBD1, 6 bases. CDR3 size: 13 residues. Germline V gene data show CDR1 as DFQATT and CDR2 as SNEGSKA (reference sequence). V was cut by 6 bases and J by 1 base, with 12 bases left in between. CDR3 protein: CSAPGQTNTEAFF. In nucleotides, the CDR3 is TGCAGTGCCCCTGGACAGACGAACACTGAAGCTTTCTTT.

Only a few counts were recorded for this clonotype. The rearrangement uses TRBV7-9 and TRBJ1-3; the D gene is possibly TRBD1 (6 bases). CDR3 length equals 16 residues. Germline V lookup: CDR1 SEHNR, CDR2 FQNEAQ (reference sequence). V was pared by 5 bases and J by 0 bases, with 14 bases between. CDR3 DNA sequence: TGTGCCAGCAGCCCCATGGACAGCCTCTCTGGAAACACCATATATTTT. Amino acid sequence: CASSPMDSLSGNTIYF.

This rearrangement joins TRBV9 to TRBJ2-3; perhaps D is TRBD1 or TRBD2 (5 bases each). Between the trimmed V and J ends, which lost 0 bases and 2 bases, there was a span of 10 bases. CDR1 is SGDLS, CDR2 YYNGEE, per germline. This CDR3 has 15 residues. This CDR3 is CASSVDGTYTDTQYF. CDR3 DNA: TGTGCCAGCAGCGTAGACGGGACCTACACAGATACGCAGTATTTT. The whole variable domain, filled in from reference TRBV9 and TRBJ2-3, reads DSGVTQTPKHLITATGQRVTLRCSPRSGDLSVYWYQQSLDQGLQFLIQYYNGEERAKGNILERFSAQQFPDLHSELNLSSLELGDSALYFCASSVDGTYTDTQYFGPGTRLTVL.

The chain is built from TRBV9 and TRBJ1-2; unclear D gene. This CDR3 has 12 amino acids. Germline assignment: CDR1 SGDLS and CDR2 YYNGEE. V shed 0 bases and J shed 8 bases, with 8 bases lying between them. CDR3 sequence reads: CASSVDTEGYTF. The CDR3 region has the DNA TGTGCCAGCAGCGTAGATACGGAGGGCTACACCTTC.

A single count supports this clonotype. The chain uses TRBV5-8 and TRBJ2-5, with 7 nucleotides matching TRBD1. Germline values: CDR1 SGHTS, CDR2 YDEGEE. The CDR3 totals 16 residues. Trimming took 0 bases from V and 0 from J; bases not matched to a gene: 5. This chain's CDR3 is CASSLGTGTHQETQYF. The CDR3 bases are TGTGCCAGCAGCTTGGGGACAGGCACCCACCAAGAGACCCAGTACTTC.

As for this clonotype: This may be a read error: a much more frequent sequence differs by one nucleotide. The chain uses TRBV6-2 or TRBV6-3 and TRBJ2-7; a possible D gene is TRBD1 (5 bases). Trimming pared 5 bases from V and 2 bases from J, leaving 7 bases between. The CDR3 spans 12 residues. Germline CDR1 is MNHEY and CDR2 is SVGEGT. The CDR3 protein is CASSRTPYEQYF. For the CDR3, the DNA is TGTGCCAGCAGTCGGACACCCTACGAGCAGTACTTC.

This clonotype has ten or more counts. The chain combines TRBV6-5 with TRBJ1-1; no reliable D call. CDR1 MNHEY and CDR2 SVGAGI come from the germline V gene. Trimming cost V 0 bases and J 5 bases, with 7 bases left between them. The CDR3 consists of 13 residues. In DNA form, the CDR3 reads TGTGCCAGCAGTTACTCACGGGGTACTGAAGCTTTCTTT. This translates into CASSYSRGTEAFF.

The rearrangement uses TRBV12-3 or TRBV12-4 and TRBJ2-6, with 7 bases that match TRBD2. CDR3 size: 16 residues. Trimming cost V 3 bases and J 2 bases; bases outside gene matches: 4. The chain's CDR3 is CASSFSGGTGANVLTF. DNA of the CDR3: TGTGCCAGCAGTTTTTCCGGGGGGACTGGGGCCAACGTCCTGACTTTC.

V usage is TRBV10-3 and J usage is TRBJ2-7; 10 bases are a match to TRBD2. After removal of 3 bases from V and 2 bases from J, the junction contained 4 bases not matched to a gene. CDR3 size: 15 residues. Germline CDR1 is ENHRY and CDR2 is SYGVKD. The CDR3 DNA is TGTGCCATCAGTGATGTAGCGGGGGGAACCTACGAGCAGTACTTC. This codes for CAISDVAGGTYEQYF.

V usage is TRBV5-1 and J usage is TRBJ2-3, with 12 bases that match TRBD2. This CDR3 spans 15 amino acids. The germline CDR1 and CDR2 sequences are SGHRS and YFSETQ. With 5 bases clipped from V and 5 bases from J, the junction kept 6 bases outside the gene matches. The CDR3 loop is CASRPSGGDKDTQYF. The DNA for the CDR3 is TGCGCCAGCAGACCTAGCGGGGGGGATAAAGATACGCAGTATTTT.